This entry lists 16 T cell receptor beta chains sequenced from one sample in a study of beta chain features in type 1 diabetes (dated by TCRdb to 2016 to 2019). The method behind the library was the immunoSEQ multiplex PCR assay. All of the isolated RNA was reverse transcribed with the High Capacity cDNA Reverse Transcription Kit, so expressed TCRB transcripts were sequenced. This is the immuneACCESS table as TCRdb keeps it, with only in-frame sequences that have V and J called. A part of the clones is gone; compared with another copy, unresolved V genes explain less than half, and the rest is unexplained. This sample comprises approximately 170,000 clones, just over 9% of them detected only once. The ten largest make up 2% to 3% of the sample. The material sequenced was central memory CD4+ T cells from blood. These receptors came from a woman under 30 in good health.

This clone was observed a handful of times. This rearrangement joins TRBV7-8 to TRBJ2-1; 11 positions agree with TRBD2. In germline, CDR1 is SGHVS, CDR2 FQNEAQ. CDR3 length: 16 amino acids. V trimming: 3 bases; J trimming: 10 bases; junction bases outside the gene matches: 11. This CDR3 is CASSFTRLAGGGEQFF. Here the CDR3 DNA reads TGTGCCAGCAGCTTCACTCGGCTAGCGGGGGGTGGGGAGCAGTTCTTC. The variable domain in full, completed from reference TRBV7-8 and TRBJ2-1, reads GAGVSQSPRYKVAKRGQDVALRCDPISGHVSLFWYQQALGQGPEFLTYFQNEAQLDKSGLPSDRFFAERPEGSVSTLKIQRTQQEDSAVYLCASSFTRLAGGGEQFFGPGTRLTVL.

The sample holds a few counts of this clone. The V and J genes are TRBV4-3 and TRBJ2-5; weak D call: TRBD2 (6 bases). There are 16 residues in the CDR3. Trimming stripped 0 bases from V and 1 base from J, with 12 bases between. Germline CDR1 and CDR2: LGHNA and YSLEER. As DNA, the CDR3 is TGCGCCAGCAGCCAAGATCCAGCGGGTTCCCAAGAGACCCAGTACTTC. Protein product: CASSQDPAGSQETQYF.

The rearrangement links TRBV9 to TRBJ1-1; D gene unclear. Trimming pared 1 base from V and 3 bases from J, leaving 13 bases between. Germline-derived CDR1 and CDR2 are SGDLS and YYNGEE. The CDR3 contains 15 residues. CDR3: CASSVRGQSHTEAFF. The CDR3 DNA reads as TGTGCCAGCAGCGTACGCGGGCAGTCGCACACTGAAGCTTTCTTT.

This chain connects TRBV4-1 to TRBJ2-5, with TRBD1 as a possible D gene (6 bases). Germline-derived CDR1 and CDR2 are MGHRA and YSYEKL. The V end was cut by 4 bases, the J end by 3 bases, with 12 bases between. The CDR3 consists of 14 residues. The CDR3: CASSPADRKETQYF. DNA of the CDR3: TGCGCCAGCAGCCCCGCCGACAGGAAAGAGACCCAGTACTTC.

This clone was counted between two and nine times. V gene TRBV11-2 combines with J gene TRBJ2-3; 8 nucleotides match TRBD2. The V gene end was trimmed by 6 bases and the J gene end by 1 base; junction bases not matched to a gene: 3. CDR1 is SGHAT and CDR2 is FQNNGV in the germline V gene. This CDR3 region has 14 residues. The CDR3 sequence: CASRLGGGTDTQYF. As DNA, the CDR3 is TGTGCCAGCAGGCTCGGGGGGGGCACAGATACGCAGTATTTT.

This clone was counted only a few times. The genes are TRBV4-1 and TRBJ2-1, with D tentatively TRBD1 (5 bases). Germline-derived CDR1 and CDR2 are MGHRA and YSYEKL. The CDR3 has 14 residues. V gave up 1 base and J gave up 6 bases, with 10 bases separating them. CDR3 sequence: CASSQGIGVNEQFF. CDR3 nucleotides: TGCGCCAGCAGCCAAGGCATAGGGGTCAATGAGCAGTTCTTC.

This clone appeared a few times. V and J are TRBV29-1 and TRBJ2-2; 10 nucleotides line up with TRBD1. Germline CDR1 is SQVTM and CDR2 is ANQGSEA. The CDR3 loop spans 14 amino acids. V lost 7 bases to trimming and J lost 4 bases; unmatched junction nucleotides: 6. The CDR3 nucleotides read TGCAGCGCAATGGGACAGGGGAGCACCGGGGAGCTGTTTTTT. Translation: CSAMGQGSTGELFF.

The chain is built from TRBV7-8 and TRBJ1-1; D may be TRBD1 (6 bases). Per the germline V gene, CDR1 is SGHVS and CDR2 is FQNEAQ. V was shortened by 5 bases and J by 1 base, with 8 bases between the two germline ends. The CDR3 runs 13 residues. The CDR3 bases are TGTGCCAGCAGCCGGGACACGAACACTGAAGCTTTCTTT. It yields the protein CASSRDTNTEAFF.

This clone came up a few times. One end of the junction fails to match germline, which may point to a read error. V usage is TRBV2 and J usage is TRBJ2-1; TRBD2 might be the D (5 bases). The CDR3 contains 13 residues. CDR1 is SNHLY and CDR2 is FYNNEI in the germline V gene. The CDR3 DNA sequence: TGTGCCAGCAGTCGGGGATCCTACGATGAGCAGTTCTTC. It translates to CASSRGSYDEQFF. Using reference TRBV2 and TRBJ2-1 for the parts outside the CDR3, the full variable domain is EPEVTQTPSHQVTQMGQEVILRCVPISNHLYFYWYRQILGQKVEFLVSFYNNEISEKSEIFDDQFSVERPDGSNFTLKIRSTKLEDSAMYFCASSRGSYDEQFFGPGTRLTVL.

The chain uses TRBV7-2 and TRBJ1-2; TRBD1 aligns across 7 bases. J gave up 4 bases and V 6 bases, and 14 bases lay outside the gene matches. Germline lookup yields CDR1 SGHTA and CDR2 FQGNSA. The CDR3 contains 16 residues. The CDR3 reads CASSSQNRGLSYGYTF. CDR3 DNA sequence: TGTGCCAGCAGTTCCCAAAACAGGGGACTTAGCTATGGCTACACCTTC.

For this clone: The junction differs from germline at one of its ends, possibly a read error. The gene calls are TRBV7-7 and TRBJ1-1, with 8 bases identical to TRBD1. CDR3 size: 14 residues. In germline, CDR1 is SSHAT, CDR2 FNYEAQ (reference sequence). In DNA, the CDR3 is TGTGCTAGCAGCCCAGGGGGCAAAAACACTGAAGCTTTCTTT. This translates into CASSPGGKNTEAFF.

This clone was seen a handful of times. V usage is TRBV5-6 and J usage is TRBJ2-6, with D hard to call. In germline, CDR1 is SGHDT, CDR2 YYEEEE. V gave up 2 bases and J gave up 4 bases, with 13 bases separating them. The CDR3 runs to 16 residues. In DNA form, the CDR3 reads TGTGCCAGCAGCTTTTTAGAGCCGCTAGGGGCCAACGTCCTGACTTTC. The encoded protein is CASSFLEPLGANVLTF. The full variable domain, rest sourced from reference TRBV5-6 and TRBJ2-6, is DAGVTQSPTHLIKTRGQQVTLRCSPKSGHDTVSWYQQALGQGPQFIFQYYEEEERQRGNFPDRFSGHQFPNYSSELNVNALLLGDSALYLCASSFLEPLGANVLTFGAGSRLTVL.

The chain is built from TRBV6-1 and TRBJ2-2; TRBD2 agrees at 8 bases. J lost 6 bases, V lost 10 bases, and 10 bases had no gene match. The CDR3 runs 14 residues. The germline V gene encodes CDR1 MNHNS and CDR2 SASEGT. The CDR3 loop is CATQRETLSGELFF. CDR3 coding DNA: TGTGCCACCCAGCGGGAGACCCTCTCCGGGGAGCTGTTTTTT.

This clone appeared a few times. The V call is TRBV18, the J call TRBJ2-1; 14 positions match TRBD2. Germline V gene sequence: CDR1 KGHSH, CDR2 LQKENI. The CDR3 loop spans 15 amino acids. Germline trimming cut 2 bases from V and 9 bases from J; bases unmatched to any gene: 3. The CDR3 sequence: CASSPSGTSGSEQFF. The CDR3 nucleotides are TGTGCCAGCTCACCATCCGGGACTAGCGGGAGTGAGCAGTTCTTC.

This clone was counted at least ten times. The gene calls are TRBV30 and TRBJ2-3, with D unclear. This CDR3 contains 12 residues. Trimming stripped 4 bases from V and 0 bases from J, with 5 bases between. The germline gives CDR1 GTSNPN, CDR2 SVGIG (reference sequence). The CDR3 DNA reads as TGTGCCTGGACAACTAGCACAGATACGCAGTATTTT. Residues: CAWTTSTDTQYF.

This clone came up a few times. V is TRBV30 and J is TRBJ2-3, with D tentatively TRBD2 (5 bases). With 4 bases removed from V and 7 bases from J, the gap between germline ends came to 21 bases. The CDR3 is made up of 15 amino acids. In germline, CDR1 is GTSNPN, CDR2 SVGIG (reference sequence). The CDR3 protein is CAWISAEALWHTQYF. CDR3 DNA: TGTGCCTGGATATCCGCGGAGGCACTGTGGCATACGCAGTATTTT.